These 29 T cell receptor beta chains originate from one sample sequenced in a study of tumor and adjacent non-tumor tissue in lung cancer. A modified ARM-PCR protocol with three rounds of nested PCR amplified TCRbeta. TCRdb independently ran MiXCR on the multiplex PCR reads; one entry per CDR3 protein. The sample has roughly 75,000 distinct CDR3 sequences, 55% to 70% seen once. This sample's RNA came from whole unsorted tissue. More than 3 cm separated this lung sample from the edge of the tumor. Sequencing was performed on distant non-tumor lung tissue. The receptors here all came from a woman aged 45-65 years with non-small cell lung cancer.

The V gene is TRBV11-3, the J gene TRBJ2-3, with D uncertain. CDR3 size: 13 residues. Per the germline V gene, CDR1 is SGHNT and CDR2 is YENEEA. Written as DNA, the CDR3 is TGTCCCTGCAGCACCAGGAGTACAGATACGCAGTATTTT. This encodes CPCSTRSTDTQYF. Complete variable domain (other parts from reference TRBV11-3 and TRBJ2-3): EAGVVQSPRYKIIEKKQPVAFWCNPISGHNTLYWYLQNLGQGPELLIRYENEEAVDDSQLPKDRFSAERLKGVDSTLKIQPAELGDSAVYLCPCSTRSTDTQYFGPGTRLTVL.

Many counts were recorded for this clonotype. V gene TRBV29-1 combines with J gene TRBJ2-1; D ambiguous. CDR1 SQVTM and CDR2 ANQGSEA come from the germline V gene. Trimming pared 4 bases from V and 4 bases from J, leaving 11 bases between. CDR3 length: 13 residues. For the CDR3, the DNA is TGCAGCGTTGGGGTCGGACGGTACAATGAGCAGTTCTTC. Its protein is CSVGVGRYNEQFF.

A word on this clonotype: At one end the junction does not follow the germline gene, possibly because of a read error. The chain has TRBV11-2 and TRBJ2-7, with a weak D call TRBD2 (5 bases). The CDR3 runs 15 residues. CDR1 and CDR2 (germline): SGHAT, FQNNGV. CDR3 DNA: TGTGCCAGCAGCCCTTGGGCTAGCAATTCCTACGAGCAGTACTTT. Residues: CASSPWASNSYEQYF.

Note on this clonotype: Likely a read error: the CDR3 ends without its conserved phenylalanine or tryptophan. The chain links TRBV20-1 to TRBJ1-1, with a weak D call TRBD1 (6 bases). The CDR3 runs 13 residues. In germline, CDR1 is DFQATT, CDR2 SNEGSKA (reference sequence). V was pared by 5 bases and J by 4 bases, with 14 bases between. CDR3 sequence: CSASTGMGTEAFS. CDR3 nucleotide sequence: TGCAGTGCTTCGACAGGTATGGGCACTGAAGCTTTCTCT.

The sample holds a few counts of this clonotype. A much larger clone lies a single base off, so this may be a read error. This chain links TRBV12-3 or TRBV12-4 with TRBJ1-5; a possible D gene is TRBD1 (6 bases). The CDR3 contains 13 residues. V lost 5 bases and J lost 10, with 15 bases in between. The CDR3 is CASSNTGRHPQHF. CDR3 coding DNA: TGTGCCAGCAGTAATACAGGGAGACACCCCCAGCATTTT.

In regard to this clonotype: The junction departs from the called germline gene at one end, perhaps through a read error. V usage is TRBV11-2 and J usage is TRBJ2-2; D remains ambiguous. Germline lookup yields CDR1 SGHAT and CDR2 FQNNGV. This CDR3 spans 16 amino acids. The CDR3 DNA follows: TGTGCCAGAAGCTTGGTCCTAGTGACAAACATCGGGGAGCTGTTTTTT. This codes for CARSLVLVTNIGELFF.

Turning to this clonotype: At one boundary the junction diverges from the germline segment, which might be a read error. The DNA of the CDR3 is TGTGCCAGCAGGCGGGAGGGGACCCCCCTTCTAGCCATAAACACTCAGTACTTC. Its translation: CASRREGTPLLAINTQYF. The gene calls are TRBV6-1 and TRBJ2-4, with 9 bases aligning to TRBD2. The germline CDR1 and CDR2 sequences are MNHNS and SASEGT. There are 18 residues in the CDR3.

With regard to this clonotype: Mismatch with germline at one junction end may stem from a read error. The chain recombines TRBV11-2 with TRBJ2-7; 13 nucleotides match TRBD2. The CDR3 has 14 amino acids. Germline loops: CDR1 SGHAT, CDR2 FQNNGV. The CDR3 DNA reads as TGTGTCAGCAGCTTACTAGCGGGAGGGTATGAACAGTACTTC. Encoded protein: CVSSLLAGGYEQYF.

This clonotype was picked up many times. V and J are TRBV6-6 and TRBJ2-7; 7 bases fit TRBD1. Looked up from germline, CDR1 is MNHNY and CDR2 is SVGAGI (reference sequence). With 6 bases clipped from V and 2 bases from J, the junction kept 7 bases outside the gene matches. This CDR3 comprises 14 residues. The CDR3, as DNA: TGTGCCAGCAGGACGACAGGGTTGGCCTACGAGCAGTACTTC. Its translation is CASRTTGLAYEQYF.

In regard to this clonotype: This likely comes from a read error, as the CDR3 has no conserved phenylalanine or tryptophan at its end. The chain employs TRBV20-1 and TRBJ1-3; a weak D match, TRBD1 (5 bases). The V and J ends lost 4 bases and 0 bases respectively, with 22 bases between them. The CDR3 length is 18 residues. Per the germline V gene, CDR1 is DFQATT and CDR2 is SNEGSKA (reference sequence). For the CDR3, the DNA is TGCAGTGCTATCAAGGCCCCGCCCGGGACCAACTCTGGAAACACCATATATTAT. The encoded protein is CSAIKAPPGTNSGNTIYY.

In the case of this clonotype: A much larger clone is a single base away; this may be a read error. This sequence joins TRBV7-8 and TRBJ2-3; 10 bases map to TRBD2. Looked up from germline, CDR1 is SGHVS and CDR2 is FQNEAQ. The CDR3 extends over 15 amino acids. Written as DNA, the CDR3 is TGTGCCAGCAGCTTTCTACTAGCGGGGACAGAAACGCAGTATTTT. It yields the protein CASSFLLAGTETQYF.

This clonotype was detected only once. A junction boundary mismatches the germline segment, possibly from a read error. The chain has TRBV4-2 and TRBJ1-2, with D possibly being TRBD1 (6 bases). Germline CDR1 reads LGHNA; CDR2 reads YNFKEQ. The CDR3 sequence is 13 residues long. The DNA of the CDR3 is TGTGCCGGCAGCCAAGGGGGAGGTCGGGGATACACCTTC. Translated, it gives CAGSQGGGRGYTF.

This clonotype was seen more than once but under ten times. V and J are TRBV18 and TRBJ2-7; the D gene is possibly TRBD2 (5 bases). CDR1 is KGHSH, CDR2 LQKENI, per germline. V shed 0 bases and J shed 4 bases, with 13 bases lying between them. CDR3 length equals 15 residues. The CDR3 region has the DNA TGTGCCAGCTCACCACCTAGCGCGCTGGGGTACGAGCAGTACTTC. It encodes CASSPPSALGYEQYF. Together with reference TRBV18 and TRBJ2-7, the CDR3 gives the full variable domain: NAGVMQNPRHLVRRRGQEARLRCSPMKGHSHVYWYRQLPEEGLKFMVYLQKENIIDESGMPKERFSAEFPKEGPSILRIQQVVRGDSAAYFCASSPPSALGYEQYFGPGTRLTVT.

Comment on this clonotype: One junction end does not reproduce the germline sequence, and a read error may be involved. The V and J genes are TRBV28 and TRBJ2-7; a weak D match, TRBD1 (5 bases). Germline V gene data show CDR1 as MDHEN and CDR2 as SYDVKM. CDR3 size: 14 residues. The CDR3 DNA reads as TGTGCCAACAGTTCCCGGACACGGGCATGGGATCAGTACTTC. Translation: CANSSRTRAWDQYF.

With respect to this clonotype: No conserved phenylalanine or tryptophan ends this CDR3, so it is likely a read error. The DNA is omitted, as the CDR3 cannot be located on it reliably, and the CDR3 follows TCRdb's listing. This chain uses TRBV24-1 with TRBJ2-2; TRBD2, as called in the table, went unchecked against the DNA. The CDR3 is 20 residues long, counting both termini. CDR1 KGHDR and CDR2 SFDVKD come from the germline V gene. The CDR3 region is CVTSDPANRLAGEVTGELLL.

As regards this clonotype: This may be a read error: a much more frequent sequence differs by one nucleotide. The chain links TRBV29-1 to TRBJ2-3; TRBD1 matches at 7 bases. This CDR3 is built from 14 residues. Germline CDR1 and CDR2: SQVTM and ANQGSEA. The CDR3 DNA is TGCAACGTTGTGGGACAGAGGAACACAGATACGCAGTATTTT. Protein product: CNVVGQRNTDTQYF.

In this sample, this clonotype turned up many times. V gene TRBV6-2 or TRBV6-3 combines with J gene TRBJ2-3; perhaps TRBD2 as D (5 bases). The CDR3 covers 15 residues. Germline CDR1 and CDR2: MNHEY and SVGEGT. Deletions cut 2 bases from V and 4 bases from J, with 13 bases between. The CDR3 region has the DNA TGTGCCAGCAGTTACGAACTCCCCGGGGCAGATACGCAGTATTTT. Translation: CASSYELPGADTQYF.

At least ten counts were recorded for this clonotype. The J gene is TRBJ2-7, the V gene TRBV12-3 or TRBV12-4, with TRBD2 matching 7 bases. Trimming at V came to 5 bases and at J to 2 bases, leaving 6 bases not matched to a gene. CDR3 length equals 14 residues. This CDR3 reads CASSSGAGTYEQYF. In DNA, the CDR3 is TGTGCCAGCAGTAGCGGGGCGGGGACCTACGAGCAGTACTTC.

The chain employs TRBV5-1 and TRBJ1-4; 7 positions match TRBD1. The J segment lost 5 bases and the V segment lost 7 bases, leaving 8 bases of the junction unmatched. CDR1 and CDR2 from the germline V gene are SGHRS and YFSETQ. The CDR3 sequence is 14 residues long. The CDR3 nucleotides read TGCGCCAGCGGAGGGCAGGGGGGAAATGAAAAACTGTTTTTT. Its protein is CASGGQGGNEKLFF.

In its sample, this clonotype was seen many times. The V and J genes are TRBV20-1 and TRBJ2-1, with a possible D match to TRBD2 (6 bases). The CDR3 extends over 14 amino acids. The V end was cut by 6 bases, the J end by 4 bases, with 16 bases between. The germline CDR1 and CDR2 sequences are DFQATT and SNEGSKA (reference sequence). CDR3 sequence: CSAQTSSGYNEQFF. The CDR3 DNA is TGCAGTGCGCAAACTAGCTCGGGGTACAATGAGCAGTTCTTC.

Regarding this clonotype: This clone may be a read error of a much larger clone one base away. The chain has TRBV20-1 and TRBJ1-5, with TRBD1 as a possible D gene (5 bases). The germline V gene encodes CDR1 DFQATT and CDR2 SNEGSKA (reference sequence). The CDR3 loop spans 13 amino acids. Trimming removed 4 bases from V and 5 bases from J, with 12 bases in between. Written as DNA, the CDR3 is TGCAGTGCTATCTCTGGGGGTGATCAGCCCCAGCATTTT. This sequence encodes CSAISGGDQPQHF.

This clonotype has a handful of counts. With a much larger clone just one base away, this may be a read error. This sequence joins TRBV20-1 and TRBJ2-1; 13 bases are a match to TRBD2. The CDR3 sequence is 15 residues long. Germline loops: CDR1 DFQATT, CDR2 SNEGSKA (reference sequence). The DNA of the CDR3 is TGCAGTGTCACTAGCGGGAGGGCATTCAAGAATGGGCAGTTCTTC. Residues: CSVTSGRAFKNGQFF.

As for this clonotype: One end of the junction varies from germline; a read error may be responsible. The chain joins TRBV5-6 to TRBJ2-5; D is ambiguous. The CDR3 totals 16 residues. Germline V gives CDR1 SGHDT, CDR2 YYEEEE. The CDR3 region has the DNA TGTGCCAGCATCTGGAATTGGGCGTCGCAGAGTGAGACTCAGTACTTC. Amino acids: CASIWNWASQSETQYF.

Note on this clonotype: Mismatch with germline at one junction end may stem from a read error. The rearrangement joins TRBV11-3 to TRBJ2-3; D is possibly TRBD1 or TRBD2 (5 bases each). The CDR3 covers 13 residues. CDR1 and CDR2 from the germline V gene are SGHNT and YENEEA. The CDR3 region has the DNA TGTGCCAACAGCCGTCGGGGCACGGATACGCAGTATTTT. Residues: CANSRRGTDTQYF.

This clonotype qualifies as medium-sized. The chain couples TRBV11-2 to TRBJ2-1, with D perhaps matching TRBD2 (5 bases). This CDR3 spans 12 amino acids. Germline V gene data show CDR1 as SGHAT and CDR2 as FQNNGV. Trimming removed 5 bases at V and 8 bases at J, with 10 bases between. The DNA of the CDR3 is TGTGCCAGCAGCCAGTTCGGGGATGAGCAGTTCTTC. As protein: CASSQFGDEQFF.

A note on this clonotype: Relative to the germline gene, one junction end is altered; a read error may explain this. The J gene is TRBJ2-7, the V gene TRBV28; D may be TRBD1 (6 bases). The V gene's germline CDR1 is MDHEN and CDR2 SYDVKM. This CDR3 contains 16 residues. As DNA, the CDR3 is TGTGCCAACAGTTTTTTGGCTAGACAGGTCGGTCCCGAGCAATACTTC. Translation gives CANSFLARQVGPEQYF.

This clonotype has a single count. Being one base from a much bigger clone, this may be a read error. This rearrangement joins TRBV7-2 to TRBJ2-5; D gene uncertain. Trimming shortened V by 7 bases and J by 2 bases, and 11 bases separated the two germline ends. This CDR3 region has 13 residues. The germline V gene has CDR1 SGHTA and CDR2 FQGNSA. CDR3 region: CASISGYQETQYF. CDR3 bases: TGTGCCAGCATCTCGGGTTATCAAGAGACCCAGTACTTC. Using reference TRBV7-2 and TRBJ2-5 for the parts outside the CDR3, the full variable domain is GAGVSQSPSNKVTEKGKDVELRCDPISGHTALYWYRQSLGQGLEFLIYFQGNSAPDKSGLPSDRFSAERTGGSVSTLTIQRTQQEDSAVYLCASISGYQETQYFGPGTRLLVL.

This clonotype appeared many times. This sequence joins TRBV20-1 and TRBJ2-5; D possibly corresponds to TRBD2 (6 bases). The germline V gene has CDR1 DFQATT and CDR2 SNEGSKA (reference sequence). This CDR3 region has 11 residues. The ends were cut back, 5 bases at V and 7 bases at J, with 11 bases in the middle. CDR3: CSAEGRGTQYF. The CDR3 DNA reads TGCAGTGCTGAGGGGCGGGGGACCCAGTACTTC.

Of note for this clonotype: An end of the junction differs from the germline gene, which may be a read error. In nucleotides, the CDR3 is TGCAGCGTTGGGGGACGGGACAGCAATGAAAAACTGCTTTTC. Translated: CSVGGRDSNEKLLF. This chain links TRBV29-1 with TRBJ1-4; 7 nucleotides line up with TRBD1. The CDR3 is made up of 14 amino acids. The germline gives CDR1 SQVTM, CDR2 ANQGSEA.